The 21 T cell receptor beta chains reported below all come from one sample, sequenced in a study of cytomegalovirus exposure and HLA in healthy donors. The study ran its PCR with 60 Vbeta and 13 Jbeta primers. The data were produced by immunoSEQ multiplex PCR, yet TCRdb's version contains in-frame clones alone and is incomplete. The sample shows around 150,000 clones, over 75% of them seen only once. Sequencing was carried out using PBMCs. The receptors originated from a man aged 45-60 years in good health and CMV-seronegative.

The chain employs TRBV6-5 and TRBJ2-3; 12 bases match TRBD2. The V and J ends lost 5 bases and 8 bases, in that order; junction bases with no gene match: 2. CDR3 length: 13 amino acids. From germline, CDR1 is MNHEY and CDR2 SVGAGI. Written as DNA, the CDR3 is TGTGCCAGCAGTCGGACTAGCGGGGCTACGCAGTATTTT. Protein sequence: CASSRTSGATQYF.

The genes are TRBV7-8 and TRBJ1-6, with 9 positions matching TRBD1. The germline CDR1 and CDR2 sequences are SGHVS and FQNEAQ. This CDR3 is 15 amino acids long. Losses at the gene ends were 4 bases for V and 10 bases for J; bases not matched to a gene: 8. CDR3 DNA: TGTGCCAGCAGCTCCGCCCGGGACAGGGTCTCACCCCTCCACTTT. Its protein is CASSSARDRVSPLHF.

This clone was observed a handful of times. The chain uses TRBV19 and TRBJ1-1; D is ambiguous. CDR3 length equals 13 residues. Trimming removed 9 bases at V and 0 bases at J, with 11 bases between. Germline V CDR1 and CDR2: LNHDA, SQIVND (reference sequence). CDR3 region: CASRTGLNTEAFF. CDR3 nucleotides: TGTGCCAGCAGAACGGGGTTGAACACTGAAGCTTTCTTT.

The V gene is TRBV6-1, the J gene TRBJ1-3; the match to TRBD1 covers 9 bases. Germline assignment: CDR1 MNHNS and CDR2 SASEGT. V dropped 8 bases and J dropped 0; count of bases not matched to a gene: 2. This CDR3 region has 14 residues. The CDR3 DNA reads as TGTGCCAGCGAGACAGGGGGCTCTGGAAACACCATATATTTT. This translates into CASETGGSGNTIYF.

V and J are TRBV30 and TRBJ2-4; tentatively, D is TRBD2 (7 bases). CDR1 is GTSNPN, CDR2 SVGIG, per germline (reference sequence). The germline V and J ends were trimmed by 4 bases and 6 bases, with 13 bases remaining between them. This CDR3 contains 13 residues. CDR3 amino acids: CAWKVGGGNIQYF. CDR3 in DNA: TGTGCCTGGAAGGTGGGAGGGGGAAACATTCAGTACTTC.

The chain has TRBV19 and TRBJ1-1, with 8 bases fitting TRBD1. CDR1 and CDR2 from the germline V gene are LNHDA and SQIVND (reference sequence). Trimming took 9 bases from V and 0 from J; bases not matched to a gene: 6. CDR3 length: 14 amino acids. The CDR3 DNA sequence: TGTGCCAGCATGGACAGGGCGATGAACACTGAAGCTTTCTTT. Translated: CASMDRAMNTEAFF.

The V call is TRBV7-2, the J call TRBJ1-1; 7 bases map to TRBD1. CDR1 is SGHTA, CDR2 FQGNSA, per germline. CDR3 length: 14 residues. Trimming cost V 5 bases and J 3 bases; bases outside gene matches: 6. CDR3 in DNA: TGTGCCAGCAGCAAGGGGGCAAAGGACACTGAAGCTTTCTTT. Translated, it gives CASSKGAKDTEAFF. Drawing the rest from reference TRBV7-2 and TRBJ1-1, the complete variable domain is GAGVSQSPSNKVTEKGKDVELRCDPISGHTALYWYRQSLGQGLEFLIYFQGNSAPDKSGLPSDRFSAERTGGSVSTLTIQRTQQEDSAVYLCASSKGAKDTEAFFGQGTRLTVV.

This clone was counted once. The chain combines TRBV7-9 with TRBJ2-2; weak D call: TRBD2 (6 bases). CDR3 length: 14 residues. Trimming left V 5 bases short and J 7 bases short, with 14 bases between. The V gene's germline CDR1 is SEHNR and CDR2 FQNEAQ (reference sequence). Written as DNA, the CDR3 is TGTGCCAGCAGCCTGGAGGGTCTCCGCGGGGAGCTGTTTTTT. It codes for CASSLEGLRGELFF.

The chain employs TRBV4-2 and TRBJ2-7, with 7 bases matching TRBD2. CDR3 size: 15 residues. Germline V gene lookup returns CDR1 LGHNA and CDR2 YNFKEQ. V trimming: 0 bases; J trimming: 2 bases; junction bases outside the gene matches: 4. The CDR3 is CASSQDPSGTYEQYF. The CDR3 bases are TGTGCCAGCAGCCAAGATCCGAGCGGGACCTACGAGCAGTACTTC.

The genes are TRBV6-1 and TRBJ1-1; D perhaps matches TRBD1 (5 bases). V shed 4 bases and J shed 5 bases, with 11 bases lying between them. Per the germline V gene, CDR1 is MNHNS and CDR2 is SASEGT. CDR3 length: 13 amino acids. The chain's CDR3 is CASSGRGGTEAFF. The CDR3 nucleotides are TGTGCCAGCAGTGGCCGGGGGGGTACTGAAGCTTTCTTT.

J is TRBJ1-5 and V is TRBV7-2; D gene unclear. The V gene's germline CDR1 is SGHTA and CDR2 FQGNSA. There are 17 residues in the CDR3. V dropped 5 bases and J dropped 1 base, with 18 bases sitting between them. In DNA form, the CDR3 reads TGTGCCAGCAGCCGTAGGGTGGCGGGCGGGAGCAATCAGCCCCAGCATTTT. It is translated as CASSRRVAGGSNQPQHF.

This clone occurred once. The chain uses TRBV2 and TRBJ1-4; D unresolved. Trimming left V 1 base short and J 4 bases short, with 10 bases between. There are 15 residues in the CDR3. The germline CDR1 and CDR2 sequences are SNHLY and FYNNEI. The CDR3 region is CASSEGGPSNEKLFF. The CDR3 region has the DNA TGTGCCAGCAGTGAAGGAGGGCCGAGTAATGAAAAACTGTTTTTT. Drawing the rest from reference TRBV2 and TRBJ1-4, the complete variable domain is EPEVTQTPSHQVTQMGQEVILRCVPISNHLYFYWYRQILGQKVEFLVSFYNNEISEKSEIFDDQFSVERPDGSNFTLKIRSTKLEDSAMYFCASSEGGPSNEKLFFGSGTQLSVL.

As for this clone: Its ends do not fully match the called genes, so a read error is possible. The chain employs TRBV30 and TRBJ1-2, with TRBD1 identical over 7 bases. This CDR3 is built from 12 residues. CDR1 and CDR2 from the germline V gene are GTSNPN and SVGIG (reference sequence). Written as DNA, the CDR3 is TGTGCCTGGACTTACAGGGGATATGGCTACTCCTTC. Translated: CAWTYRGYGYSF. The full variable domain, in which reference TRBV30 and TRBJ1-2 provide the parts outside the CDR3, is SQTIHQWPATLVQPVGSPLSLECTVEGTSNPNLYWYRQAAGRGLQLLFYSVGIGQISSEVPQNLSASRPQDRQFILSSKKLLLSDSGFYLCAWTYRGYGYSFGSGTRLTVV.

The chain recombines TRBV7-9 with TRBJ2-1; 8 bases are shared with TRBD1. Trimming cost V 5 bases and J 7 bases; bases outside gene matches: 10. The CDR3 has 15 amino acids. The germline gives CDR1 SEHNR, CDR2 FQNEAQ (reference sequence). The CDR3 region has the DNA TGTGCCAGCAGCCACAGGACAGGGCAATTGAATGAGCAGTTCTTC. As protein: CASSHRTGQLNEQFF.

A few counts support this clone. V is TRBV2 and J is TRBJ2-7; D is possibly TRBD2 (7 bases). The V end was cut by 3 bases, the J end by 0 bases, with 9 bases between. Germline V lookup: CDR1 SNHLY, CDR2 FYNNEI. CDR3 length: 14 residues. The CDR3 region has the DNA TGTGCCAGCAGTGACCGGGGGGCCTCCTACGAGCAGTACTTC. Its translation: CASSDRGASYEQYF.

This clone appeared a single time. V gene TRBV4-1 combines with J gene TRBJ2-1; 16 nucleotides agree with TRBD2. The length of the CDR3 is 18 residues. Per germline, CDR1 MGHRA and CDR2 YSYEKL. Trimming at V came to 1 base and at J to 5 bases, leaving 5 bases not matched to a gene. CDR3 loop: CASSQAGTSGGDNNEQFF. CDR3 bases: TGCGCCAGCAGCCAAGCCGGGACTAGCGGGGGGGATAACAATGAGCAGTTCTTC.

This chain joins TRBV19 and TRBJ1-1; D is possibly TRBD1 (6 bases). With 8 bases removed from V and 8 bases from J, the gap between germline ends came to 15 bases. The CDR3 loop spans 12 amino acids. CDR1 and CDR2 (germline): LNHDA, SQIVND (reference sequence). The CDR3 nucleotides read TGTGCCAGTCTCCTCGGGGGGGGCGAAGCTTTCTTT. This sequence encodes CASLLGGGEAFF.

V usage is TRBV6-6 and J usage is TRBJ1-6, with D possibly being TRBD1 (6 bases). CDR3 length: 15 residues. Deletions cut 2 bases from V and 7 bases from J, with 12 bases between. CDR1 and CDR2 from the germline V gene are MNHNY and SVGAGI (reference sequence). CDR3 nucleotides: TGTGCCAGCAGTTACAACAGGGTGGAGAATTCACCCCTCCACTTT. Translated, it gives CASSYNRVENSPLHF.

The chain carries TRBV5-1 and TRBJ2-7; TRBD2 matches 10 bases. This CDR3 spans 20 amino acids. Germline values: CDR1 SGHRS, CDR2 YFSETQ. Trimming cost V 0 bases and J 0 bases; bases outside gene matches: 15. The CDR3 sequence is CASSLEPGGASGGTSYEQYF. The CDR3 DNA is TGCGCCAGCAGCTTGGAGCCAGGGGGGGCTAGCGGGGGCACCTCCTACGAGCAGTACTTC.

This chain links TRBV2 with TRBJ2-1; D is unresolved. V lost 7 bases, J lost 8 bases, and 9 bases lay in between. The germline V gene has CDR1 SNHLY and CDR2 FYNNEI. The CDR3 covers 11 residues. The CDR3 sequence is CASKSNYEQFF. CDR3 DNA sequence: TGTGCCAGCAAGAGCAACTATGAGCAGTTCTTC.

The V gene is TRBV6-1, the J gene TRBJ1-2, with 7 bases lining up with TRBD1. Germline V gives CDR1 MNHNS, CDR2 SASEGT. The CDR3 has 12 amino acids. V lost 8 bases, J lost 6 bases, and 6 bases stayed unmatched. The CDR3 coding sequence is TGTGCCAGCTTCGGACAGGCTGATGGCTACACCTTC. It encodes CASFGQADGYTF.